This TCR beta chain was captured by sequencing in a study of T cells expressing NK-cell markers. CDR1 is LNHNV and CDR2 is YYDKDF in the germline V gene (reference sequence). This CDR3 is built from 16 residues. For each CDR3 protein, TCRdb gives one entry from its re-call of the 5' RACE reads, without DNA. With about 540,000 distinct CDR3 sequences in the sample, the ten largest clones hold under 4.5%. The rearrangement links TRBV15 to TRBJ2-1; the TCRdb call, TRBD1, lacks DNA for checking. This TCR came from a man between 18 and 29 years old in good health. The source material was blood T cells: a sorted CD56 or NKG2C T cell subset, CD4+ or CD8+ T cells, or bulk PBMC T cells (not recorded which). The CDR3 region is CATSSPTDTPLNEQFF. The whole variable domain, filled in from reference TRBV15 and TRBJ2-1, reads DAMVIQNPRYQVTQFGKPVTLSCSQTLNHNVMYWYQQKSSQAPKLLFHYYDKDFNNEADTPDNFQSRRPNTSFCFLDIRSPGLGDTAMYLCATSSPTDTPLNEQFFGPGTRLTVL.